This T cell receptor beta chain was profiled in a study of tumor-infiltrating lymphocytes in primary liver carcinoma. Researchers generated TCR beta cDNA from around 0.55 ug of total RNA, relying on a constant-region primer. ARM-PCR was slightly modified, and three nested multiplex PCR rounds with it gave rise to the TCR beta libraries. A C-beta reverse primer was combined with TRBV1-TRBV30 forward primers in the first two PCR rounds, and each round had around 11 cycles. TCRdb analysed the multiplex PCR reads with MiXCR anew, one entry per CDR3 protein. Here the sample spans more than 85,000 distinct CDR3 sequences, around 84% being singletons. Concerning this clonotype itself: Its antigen is not identified. Likely a read error: the CDR3 ends without its conserved phenylalanine or tryptophan.

The V gene's germline CDR1 is SGHAT and CDR2 FQNNGV. The CDR3 spans 15 residues. Study observations and caveats: Relative to blood, tumors carried a significantly larger fraction of the repertoire in their top 250 clones (p = 0.039).

From 20-30 mg of unsorted bulk tissue, DNA and RNA were co-extracted together. By surgical resection, the patients were treated for their primary liver carcinoma. The patients lived with chronic HBV infection and had not yet received any treatment. All tumor specimens exceeded 75% viable tumor cells. The sample taken for sequencing was liver tumor tissue from sampling region 3. The subset here: tumor region T3, left-lateral pole. This clonotype was sampled from a middle-aged man with primary liver carcinoma and hepatitis B virus infection. The chain links TRBV11-2 to TRBJ2-6; tentatively, D is TRBD2 (5 bases). CDR3 bases: TGCGCCACCCAGCGGCCGAGCTCTGGGGCCAACGTCCTGACTTAC. Translated, it gives CATQRPSSGANVLTY.